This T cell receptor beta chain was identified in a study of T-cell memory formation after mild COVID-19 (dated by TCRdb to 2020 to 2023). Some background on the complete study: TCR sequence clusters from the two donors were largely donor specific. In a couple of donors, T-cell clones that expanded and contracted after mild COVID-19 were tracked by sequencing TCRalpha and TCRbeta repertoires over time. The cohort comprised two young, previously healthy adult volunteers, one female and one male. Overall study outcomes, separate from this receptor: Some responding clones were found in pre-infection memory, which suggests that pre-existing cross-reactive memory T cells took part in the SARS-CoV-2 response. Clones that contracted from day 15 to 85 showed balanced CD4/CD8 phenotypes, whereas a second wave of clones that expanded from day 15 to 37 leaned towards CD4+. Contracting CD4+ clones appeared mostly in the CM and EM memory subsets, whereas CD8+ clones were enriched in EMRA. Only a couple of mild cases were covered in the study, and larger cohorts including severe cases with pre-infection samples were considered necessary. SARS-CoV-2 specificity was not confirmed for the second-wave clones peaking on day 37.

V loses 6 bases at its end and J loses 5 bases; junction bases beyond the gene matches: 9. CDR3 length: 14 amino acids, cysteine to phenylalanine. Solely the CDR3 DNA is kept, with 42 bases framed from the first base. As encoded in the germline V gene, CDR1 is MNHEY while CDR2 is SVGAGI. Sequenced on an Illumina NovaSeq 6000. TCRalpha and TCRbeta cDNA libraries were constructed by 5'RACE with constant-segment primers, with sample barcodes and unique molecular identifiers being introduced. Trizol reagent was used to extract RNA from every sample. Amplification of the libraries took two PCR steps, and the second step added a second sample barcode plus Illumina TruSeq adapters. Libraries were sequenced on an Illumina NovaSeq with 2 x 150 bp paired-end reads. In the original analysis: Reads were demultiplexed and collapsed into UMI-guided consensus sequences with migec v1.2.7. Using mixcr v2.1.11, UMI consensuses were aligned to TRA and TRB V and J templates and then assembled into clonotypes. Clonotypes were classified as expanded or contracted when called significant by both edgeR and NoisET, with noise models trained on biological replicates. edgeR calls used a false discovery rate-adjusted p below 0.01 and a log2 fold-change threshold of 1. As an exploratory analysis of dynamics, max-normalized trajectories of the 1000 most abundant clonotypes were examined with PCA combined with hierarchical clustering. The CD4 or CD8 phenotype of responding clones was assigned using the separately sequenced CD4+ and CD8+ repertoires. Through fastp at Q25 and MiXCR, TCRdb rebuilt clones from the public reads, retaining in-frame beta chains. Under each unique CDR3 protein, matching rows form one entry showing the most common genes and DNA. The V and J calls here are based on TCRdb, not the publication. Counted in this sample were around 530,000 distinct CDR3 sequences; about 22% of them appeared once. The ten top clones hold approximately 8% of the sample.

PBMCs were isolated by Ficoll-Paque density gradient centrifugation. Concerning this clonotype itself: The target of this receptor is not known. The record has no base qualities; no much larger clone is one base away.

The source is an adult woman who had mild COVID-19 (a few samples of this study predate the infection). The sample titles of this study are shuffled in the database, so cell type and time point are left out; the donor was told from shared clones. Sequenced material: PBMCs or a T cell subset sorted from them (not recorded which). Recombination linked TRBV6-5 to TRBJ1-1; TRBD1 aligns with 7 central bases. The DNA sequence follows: TGTGCCAGCAGCTCACCTCAACAGGGGACTGAAGCTTTCTTT. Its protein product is CASSSPQQGTEAFF.